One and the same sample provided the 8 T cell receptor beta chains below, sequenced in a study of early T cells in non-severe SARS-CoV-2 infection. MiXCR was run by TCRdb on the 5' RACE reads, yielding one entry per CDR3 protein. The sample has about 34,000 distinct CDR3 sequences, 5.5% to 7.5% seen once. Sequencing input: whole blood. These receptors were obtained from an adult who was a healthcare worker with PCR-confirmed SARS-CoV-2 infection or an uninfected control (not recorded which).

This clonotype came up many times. The chain's CDR3 is CAWSVGLSYNEQFF. DNA for the CDR3: TGTGCCTGGAGCGTCGGACTAAGCTACAATGAGCAGTTCTTC. This chain joins TRBV30 and TRBJ2-1; weak D call: TRBD2 (6 bases). The CDR3 spans 14 residues. Germline V gene lookup returns CDR1 GTSNPN and CDR2 SVGIG (reference sequence). Trimming removed 3 bases at V and 3 bases at J, with 12 bases between.

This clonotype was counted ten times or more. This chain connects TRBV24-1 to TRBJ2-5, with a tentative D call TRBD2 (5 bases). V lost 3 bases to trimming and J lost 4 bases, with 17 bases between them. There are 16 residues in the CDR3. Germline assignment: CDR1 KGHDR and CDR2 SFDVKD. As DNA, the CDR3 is TGTGCCACCAGTGATAAAGCCGGGAAAGTGGTAGAGACCCAGTACTTC. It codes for CATSDKAGKVVETQYF.

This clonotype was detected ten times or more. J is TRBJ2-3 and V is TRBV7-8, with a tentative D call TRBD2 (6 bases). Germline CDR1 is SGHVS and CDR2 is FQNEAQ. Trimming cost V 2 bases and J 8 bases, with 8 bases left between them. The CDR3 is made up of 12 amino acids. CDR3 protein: CASSLRDSTQYF. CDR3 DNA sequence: TGTGCCAGCAGCTTAAGGGACTCTACGCAGTATTTT. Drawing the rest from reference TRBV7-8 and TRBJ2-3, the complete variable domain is GAGVSQSPRYKVAKRGQDVALRCDPISGHVSLFWYQQALGQGPEFLTYFQNEAQLDKSGLPSDRFFAERPEGSVSTLKIQRTQQEDSAVYLCASSLRDSTQYFGPGTRLTVL.

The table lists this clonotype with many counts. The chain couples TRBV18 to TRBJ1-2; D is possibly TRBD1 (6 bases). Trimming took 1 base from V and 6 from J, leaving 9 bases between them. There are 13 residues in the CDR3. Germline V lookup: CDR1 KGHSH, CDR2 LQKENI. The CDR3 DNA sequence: TGTGCCAGCTCACCACGGGACACCGATGGCTACACCTTC. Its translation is CASSPRDTDGYTF.

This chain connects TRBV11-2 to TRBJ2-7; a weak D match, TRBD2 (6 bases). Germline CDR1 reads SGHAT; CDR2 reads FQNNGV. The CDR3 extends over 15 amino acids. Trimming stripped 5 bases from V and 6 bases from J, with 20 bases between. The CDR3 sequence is CASSRETPEGGEQYF. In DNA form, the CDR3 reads TGTGCCAGCAGCCGCGAGACTCCGGAGGGCGGCGAGCAGTACTTC.

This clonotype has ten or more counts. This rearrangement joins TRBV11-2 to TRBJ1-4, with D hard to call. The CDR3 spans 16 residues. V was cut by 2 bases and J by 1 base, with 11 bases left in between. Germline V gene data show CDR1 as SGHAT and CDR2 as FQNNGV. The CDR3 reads CASSLQPGLTNEKLFF. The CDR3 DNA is TGTGCCAGCAGCTTACAACCAGGTCTAACTAATGAAAAACTGTTTTTT. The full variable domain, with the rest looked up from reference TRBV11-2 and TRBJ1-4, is EAGVAQSPRYKIIEKRQSVAFWCNPISGHATLYWYQQILGQGPKLLIQFQNNGVVDDSQLPKDRFSAERLKGVDSTLKIQPAKLEDSAVYLCASSLQPGLTNEKLFFGSGTQLSVL.

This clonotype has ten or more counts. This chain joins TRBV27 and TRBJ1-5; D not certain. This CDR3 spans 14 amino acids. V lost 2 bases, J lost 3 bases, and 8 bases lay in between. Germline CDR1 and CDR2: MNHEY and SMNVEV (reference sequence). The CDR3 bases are TGTGCCAGCAGTTTAGGCAGCCCCAATCAGCCCCAGCATTTT. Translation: CASSLGSPNQPQHF.

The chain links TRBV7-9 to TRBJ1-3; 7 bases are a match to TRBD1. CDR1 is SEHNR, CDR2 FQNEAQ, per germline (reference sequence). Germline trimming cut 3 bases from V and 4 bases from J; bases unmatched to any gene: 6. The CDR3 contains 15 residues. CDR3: CASSLDTGAGNTIYF. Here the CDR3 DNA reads TGTGCCAGCAGCTTGGATACAGGGGCGGGAAACACCATATATTTT.